This TCR beta chain was identified in a study of shared clonotypes between healthy human individuals (dated by TCRdb to the early 2020s). With regard to the full study: The cohort included three men and a couple of women between 18 and 49 years of age. Leukapheresis yielded between about 0.94 and 9.5 billion PBMCs per donor. To increase sequencing depth and limit assay-specific biases, different laboratories used diverse techniques to prepare libraries and sequence TCR repertoires. Blood TCR repertoires of five healthy adults were deeply sequenced to estimate repertoire size and the extent of clonotype sharing between individuals. For each donor, CD4 naive and CD4 memory were each run on three plates, CD8 naive on two plates, and CD8 memory on one plate.

CDR1 and CDR2 (LNHDA, SQIVND) derive from the germline V gene (reference sequence). The CDR3 runs 14 residues from the cysteine to the phenylalanine. CDR3 DNA only is kept here, 42 bases in frame from base 1. V and J are truncated by 3 bases and 0 bases respectively, leaving an intervening sequence of 6 bases. Healthy HIV-negative adults with no recently reported acute infections or vaccinations were included as donors. Only Caucasian adults living in Nashville, Tennessee, USA were represented among the donors. CD4+ T cells were enriched by magnetic negative selection; naive cells were then positively selected on CD45RA, and the negative fraction formed the memory subset. Blood was collected by leukapheresis, and PBMCs were isolated by Ficoll-Histopaque density gradient centrifugation and then cryopreserved in liquid nitrogen vapor phase. Purity and quantity of every magnetically sorted T cell population were checked by analytical flow cytometry. Genomic DNA was isolated from every sorted fraction and measured by UV absorbance on a Nanodrop 2000c.

General findings and caveats noted by the study authors: Incomplete sequencing was indicated by rarefaction of sorted-subset datasets, despite the large sequencing depth. Sharing across a few donors was observed for approximately 5% of naive CD4, under 4% of naive CD8, 2% to 2.5% of memory CD4, and about 0.39% of memory CD8 clonotypes. Compared with non-shared clonotypes, clonotypes shared by all four sorted-subset donors had higher generation probabilities. Based on pairwise subsampling, the degree of clonotype sharing among donors was expected to be affected by sequencing depth. The genetic and exposure-history diversity represented was limited by the small number of donors. Naive subsets generally had larger estimated clonotype richness than memory subsets did. Sampling was restricted to blood, and TCR repertoires in tissue are likely to differ from TCR repertoires in blood.

A single count supports this clone. Its target antigen remains unknown. No clone much larger than this one lies a single base away; base qualities are absent. Using the deep immunoSEQ assay, multiplex PCR amplified TCR CDR3 regions from genomic DNA. Extracted genomic DNA from each cell subset was spread evenly across all wells of several immunoSEQ 96-well plates, with each plate serving as a replicate. For sorted subsets, about 200 ng genomic DNA, equal to tens of thousands of T cell genomes, was loaded into each replicate PCR. The purified libraries were quantified using a Qubit 3.0 fluorometer, sized with a Bioanalyzer 2100, and then quantified again using the KAPA Library Quantification kit. Every immunoSEQ 96-well plate was sequenced on a dedicated single-read 150-cycle Illumina NextSeq 550 flow cell. The paper's processing steps were these. The immunoSEQ output contained only junctional sequences without quality scores, so filtering could not match that applied to full-length reads. Sequences were annotated with PyIR, a Python wrapper for IgBLAST v1.9, and V/J genes and CDR3 were assigned using IMGT germline references. Any read was removed if the V/J assignment was weak (E-value above 1e-6), the CDR3 was missing, or the read contained stop codons, out-of-frame junctions, or ambiguous translated residues. V3J clonotypes were defined as sequences sharing the same inferred V gene, J gene, and CDR3 amino acid sequence. Percentage overlap between repertoires was computed as shared unique clonotypes divided by the size of the smaller repertoire. Three approaches were used to assess repertoire richness: RTK rarefaction, the Chao1 estimator, and Recon v2.1 estimates of unobserved clonotypes. For all TCRbeta clonotypes obtained by the gDNA method from four donors, generation probabilities were computed with OLGA. TCRdb limited this immuneACCESS table to in-frame rearrangements with V and J called. A share of clones is missing; checked studies link under half to unresolved V genes, and the rest is unexplained. V, J and clone size were drawn from that table, and D and trimming were deduced from the DNA. Recorded for this sample are about 530,000 clones; less than 96% of them occurred a single time. The biggest ten clones account for approximately 0.06% of the sample.

The rearranged segments are TRBV19 and TRBJ1-3; the D gene cannot be named for sure. The receptor was derived from a woman in her thirties in good health. The material sequenced was naive CD4+ T cells sorted from blood. This specimen's cell subset or site label, interpreted: CD45RA+ positively selected. Here is the DNA: TGTGCCAGTAGTATGCGGAGCTCTGGAAACACCATATATTTT. This gives the protein CASSMRSSGNTIYF.